This T cell receptor beta chain was recovered during a study of a mutant IDH1 vaccine in newly diagnosed glioma. Germline loops: CDR1 MNHNS, CDR2 SASEGT. The CDR3 sequence is 12 residues long. V lost 9 bases to trimming and J lost 1 base, with 10 bases between them. General study findings and limits: There were vaccine-induced immune responses in roughly 92% of the patients.

The time point is: week 35, safety follow-up. The vaccine gave 300 ug of a 20-mer mutant IDH1 peptide subcutaneously per dose. Patients in the study were vaccinated eight times, receiving shots in weeks 1, 3, 5, 7, 11, 15, 19 and 23. Assay used: immunoSEQ multiplex PCR; TCRdb lists only in-frame clones, some missing. The table has about 56,000 clones, 86% seen once; the top ten hold 1.6%. This clone was detected a few times. Antigen: not known. This clonotype was obtained from a man aged 40-55 years with glioma. The rearrangement joins TRBV6-1 to TRBJ2-7; no clear D. The specimen comprised PBMCs, sampled from a glioma patient whose treatment included an IDH1 peptide vaccine. The CDR3 DNA sequence: TGTGCCAGTTCCCCTCGATCCTACGAGCAGTACTTC. This gives the protein CASSPRSYEQYF.